This passage covers 21 T cell receptor beta chains from one sample sequenced in a study of CD8 T cells in Susac syndrome (dated by TCRdb to about 2019). The library was prepared using the immunoSEQ multiplex PCR assay. RNA was extracted with the RNeasy kit and roughly 0.45 to 1 ug was reverse transcribed using random hexamers. TCRdb trimmed public reads at Q25 via fastp, called clones via MiXCR and kept in-frame beta chains. Duplicate CDR3 protein sequences are folded into a single record with the most common DNA and genes. Across this sample there are 150,000 to 200,000 distinct CDR3 sequences, with roughly 91% seen only once. The leading ten clones occupy 0.087% of the sample. The sequenced material came from CD4+ T cells from PBMCs. Every receptor here comes from a human donor with Susac syndrome.

The chain recombines TRBV3-1 with TRBJ1-3; D unclear. Germline CDR1 reads LGHDT; CDR2 reads YNNKEL (reference sequence). The CDR3 extends over 15 amino acids. Trimming pared 1 base from V and 0 bases from J, leaving 7 bases between. In DNA form, the CDR3 reads TGTGCCAGCAGCCAAGGACGGCACTCTGGAAACACCATATATTTT. This sequence encodes CASSQGRHSGNTIYF.

The V and J genes are TRBV6-5 and TRBJ2-5; 8 positions agree with TRBD2. Germline CDR1 and CDR2: MNHEY and SVGAGI. CDR3 size: 14 residues. Trimming removed 6 bases from V and 5 bases from J; junction bases left unmatched: 8. CDR3: CASRKSGRWETQYF. For the CDR3, the DNA is TGTGCCAGCAGAAAAAGCGGGAGATGGGAGACCCAGTACTTC.

The V gene is TRBV20-1, the J gene TRBJ1-5; 8 bases line up with TRBD1. CDR1 is DFQATT and CDR2 is SNEGSKA in the germline V gene (reference sequence). The CDR3 runs 15 residues. V shed 3 bases, J shed 0 bases, and the junction held 4 bases outside the gene matches. The DNA for the CDR3 is TGCAGTGCTAGTCTGACAGGGGTTAGCAATCAGCCCCAGCATTTT. Protein sequence: CSASLTGVSNQPQHF.

CDR3 protein: CASSLVLRTDGNEQFF. Written as DNA, the CDR3 is TGTGCCAGCAGCTTAGTCTTAAGGACAGACGGCAATGAGCAGTTCTTC. The chain couples TRBV7-9 to TRBJ2-1; possibly TRBD1 for D (6 bases). Germline V gene sequence: CDR1 SEHNR, CDR2 FQNEAQ (reference sequence). V was shortened by 1 base and J by 6 bases, with 16 bases between the two germline ends. The CDR3 totals 16 residues.

The chain carries TRBV11-2 and TRBJ2-1; 13 positions agree with TRBD2. This CDR3 is built from 16 residues. V was pared by 5 bases and J by 6 bases, with 7 bases of the junction left unmatched. CDR1 and CDR2 (germline): SGHAT, FQNNGV. This chain's CDR3 is CASSTSLAGGLNEQFF. The CDR3 coding sequence is TGTGCCAGCAGCACCTCACTAGCGGGAGGGCTCAATGAGCAGTTCTTC.

V and J are TRBV18 and TRBJ2-5, with a possible D match to TRBD1 (6 bases). The V end lost 3 bases, the J end lost 5 bases, and 16 bases lay between the germline ends. Per the germline V gene, CDR1 is KGHSH and CDR2 is LQKENI. This CDR3 has 15 amino acids. The CDR3 nucleotides read TGTGCCAGCTCACCCCGGACAGATTCGTCGGAGACCCAGTACTTC. Translated, it gives CASSPRTDSSETQYF.

The chain is built from TRBV20-1 and TRBJ2-5; 10 bases match TRBD2. CDR1 is DFQATT and CDR2 is SNEGSKA in the germline V gene (reference sequence). Trimming took 7 bases from V and 3 from J; bases not matched to a gene: 5. The CDR3 runs 13 residues. The CDR3 bases are TGCAGTGTTTTACTAGCGGGAAAAGAGACCCAGTACTTC. Amino acid sequence: CSVLLAGKETQYF.

The chain is built from TRBV11-3 and TRBJ2-1; D gene ambiguous. Per the germline V gene, CDR1 is SGHNT and CDR2 is YENEEA. The CDR3 length is 15 residues. The germline V and J ends were trimmed by 4 bases and 0 bases, with 10 bases remaining between them. The CDR3 is CASSSSDGSYNEQFF. CDR3 DNA sequence: TGTGCCAGCAGCTCTTCGGACGGCTCCTACAATGAGCAGTTCTTC. Using reference TRBV11-3 and TRBJ2-1 for the parts outside the CDR3, the full variable domain is EAGVVQSPRYKIIEKKQPVAFWCNPISGHNTLYWYLQNLGQGPELLIRYENEEAVDDSQLPKDRFSAERLKGVDSTLKIQPAELGDSAVYLCASSSSDGSYNEQFFGPGTRLTVL.

The count of this clonotype is one. The chain combines TRBV3-1 with TRBJ2-1; 11 bases map to TRBD1. This CDR3 region has 20 residues. V lost 3 bases to trimming and J lost 4 bases; unmatched junction nucleotides: 17. Germline-derived CDR1 and CDR2 are LGHDT and YNNKEL (reference sequence). The CDR3 DNA is TGTGCCAGCAGCCAGGACAGGGGGCGCTTAGGGGGGCAACGATACAATGAGCAGTTCTTC. This translates into CASSQDRGRLGGQRYNEQFF.

The chain employs TRBV25-1 and TRBJ2-7; 7 bases line up with TRBD2. CDR3 size: 14 residues. Germline-derived CDR1 and CDR2 are MGHDK and SYGVNS. V dropped 4 bases and J dropped 7; count of bases not matched to a gene: 10. CDR3 nucleotide sequence: TGTGCCAGCAGTGGGGGAGGGATGGCGGGGGAGCAGTACTTC. Its protein is CASSGGGMAGEQYF.

The chain has TRBV5-6 and TRBJ1-2; TRBD1 agrees at 9 bases. V gave up 1 base and J gave up 5 bases; unmatched junction bases: 3. The CDR3 length is 14 residues. Germline assignment: CDR1 SGHDT and CDR2 YYEEEE. The CDR3 DNA reads TGTGCCAGCAGCTTGCCGGGACAGGGTTATGGCTACACCTTC. Encoded protein: CASSLPGQGYGYTF.

This clonotype was seen once. The chain joins TRBV12-3 or TRBV12-4 to TRBJ2-3; D uncertain. The V gene lost 3 bases and the J gene lost 2 bases, with 15 bases spanning the gap. The CDR3 totals 16 residues. CDR3 bases: TGTGCCAGCAGTTTCGGTCGGGCCCCAATCACAGATACGCAGTATTTT. It encodes CASSFGRAPITDTQYF.

The chain employs TRBV5-1 and TRBJ1-1; unclear D gene. There are 12 residues in the CDR3. CDR1 and CDR2 from the germline V gene are SGHRS and YFSETQ. V gave up 6 bases and J gave up 4 bases, with 10 bases separating them. The CDR3 sequence: CASNLKSTEAFF. CDR3 coding DNA: TGCGCCAGCAACCTCAAGTCCACTGAAGCTTTCTTT.

DNA for the CDR3: TGTGCCAGCAGTGAACCTGGGCAGGGGGCTGAAGCTTTCTTT. Residues: CASSEPGQGAEAFF. The chain links TRBV6-1 to TRBJ1-1, with TRBD1 matching 7 bases. Germline assignment: CDR1 MNHNS and CDR2 SASEGT. The V segment lost 2 bases and the J segment 6 bases; nucleotides outside the gene matches: 6. The CDR3 has 14 residues.

The chain employs TRBV9 and TRBJ1-2; D is uncertain. This CDR3 comprises 13 residues. Germline V lookup: CDR1 SGDLS, CDR2 YYNGEE. V lost 4 bases and J lost 4, with 11 bases in between. The DNA of the CDR3 is TGTGCCAGCAGCCCTCGATCTAGCTATGGCTACACCTTC. Translated, it gives CASSPRSSYGYTF.

V is TRBV20-1 and J is TRBJ2-7; 7 positions agree with TRBD1. The junction had 15 bases not matched to a gene; V was cut back by 0 bases and J by 4 bases. Germline V CDR1 and CDR2: DFQATT, SNEGSKA (reference sequence). This CDR3 spans 17 amino acids. For the CDR3, the DNA is TGCAGTGCTAGAGACTGGGGTCAGGGGGATTTTACGTACGAGCAGTACTTC. Protein product: CSARDWGQGDFTYEQYF.

The V gene is TRBV4-2, the J gene TRBJ2-1; D is undetermined. V lost 0 bases, J lost 9 bases, and 6 bases lay in between. Germline V gives CDR1 LGHNA, CDR2 YNFKEQ. The CDR3 extends over 12 amino acids. The CDR3 bases are TGTGCCAGCAGCCAAGATCGGCTTGAGCAGTTCTTC. Translation: CASSQDRLEQFF.

V is TRBV28 and J is TRBJ2-1; a possible D gene is TRBD1 (5 bases). This CDR3 is built from 16 residues. Trimming shortened V by 3 bases and J by 7 bases, and 19 bases separated the two germline ends. Germline values: CDR1 MDHEN, CDR2 SYDVKM. For the CDR3, the DNA is TGTGCCAGCAGTTTTGGCCCCCGGGCAGGGCGTAATGAGCAGTTCTTC. The encoded protein is CASSFGPRAGRNEQFF. The whole variable domain, filled in from reference TRBV28 and TRBJ2-1, reads DVKVTQSSRYLVKRTGEKVFLECVQDMDHENMFWYRQDPGLGLRLIYFSYDVKMKEKGDIPEGYSVSREKKERFSLILESASTNQTSMYLCASSFGPRAGRNEQFFGPGTRLTVL.

V is TRBV6-5 and J is TRBJ2-7, with D perhaps being TRBD1 or TRBD2 (5 bases each). V was cut by 0 bases and J by 0 bases, with 18 bases left in between. Germline-derived CDR1 and CDR2 are MNHEY and SVGAGI. This CDR3 comprises 18 residues. The CDR3 DNA follows: TGTGCCAGCAGTTACTCTCCCCCTTACGGGGCGAGCTCCTACGAGCAGTACTTC. Translating it yields CASSYSPPYGASSYEQYF.

Details on this clonotype: No DNA is shown, since the ends of the CDR3 on it are uncertain; the CDR3 is the one TCRdb lists. V and J are TRBV14 and TRBJ2-7; TRBD1 is taken as the D call from the table, unchecked against the DNA. The germline V gene has CDR1 SGHDN and CDR2 FVKESK. The CDR3 comprises 13 residues, both ends counted. The CDR3 reads CASSQDWGSGAYF.

The chain links TRBV30 to TRBJ2-3; D tentatively reads TRBD1 or TRBD2 (5 bases each). Trimming removed 4 bases from V and 2 bases from J, with 16 bases in between. The CDR3 covers 15 residues. CDR1 GTSNPN and CDR2 SVGIG come from the germline V gene (reference sequence). The CDR3 region has the DNA TGTGCCTGGACTCAGGGTGGGAGTCCCACAGATACGCAGTATTTT. The encoded protein is CAWTQGGSPTDTQYF.